This note documents a single T cell receptor (beta chain) sequence. The antigen is unknown. The V end was cut by 1 base, the J end by 1 base, with 3 bases between. Germline-derived CDR1 and CDR2 are SGHNT and YYREEE (reference sequence). The CDR3 length is 13 residues. This record belongs to a study of OX40 agonist ivuxolimab in advanced cancers. Study details: Patients were dosed with the agonistic anti-OX40 (CD134) antibody ivuxolimab. Patients with prior anti-PD-1, anti-PD-L1 or anti-CTLA-4 therapy were eligible; 40% had some. Study results and caveats: Clonal expansion from baseline to week 6 occurred in both CD4+ and CD8+ T cells.

Repertoires were generated with immunoSEQ multiplex PCR, while TCRdb's copy carries only in-frame clones and drops some. The table records 45,000 to 50,000 clones, roughly 87% of them present only once. The sequencing used CD4+ or CD8+ T cells sorted from blood, collected in a trial of the OX40 agonist ivuxolimab. This clonotype was sampled from an adult with an advanced solid tumor such as melanoma, head and neck, liver or kidney cancer. This chain uses TRBV5-4 with TRBJ2-1; no firm D call. CDR3 bases: TGTGCCAGCAGCTTGAATTCCTACAATGAGCAGTTCTTC. This codes for CASSLNSYNEQFF.